One and the same sample provided the 18 T cell receptor beta chains below, sequenced in a study of blood T cell repertoires in COVID-19. Here immunoSEQ multiplex PCR was the method, and the copy in TCRdb shows in-frame clones only, minus some. Here the sample spans around 290,000 clones, about 89% being singletons. The sequenced material came from peripheral blood. These TCRs come from a woman in her forties or fifties who had recovered from COVID-19.

This sequence joins TRBV3-1 (or the pseudogene TRBV3-2) and TRBJ1-6; D gene ambiguous. Germline lookup yields CDR1 LGHDT and CDR2 YNNKEL (reference sequence). The CDR3 runs 14 residues. Trimming cost V 0 bases and J 7 bases, with 7 bases left between them. The CDR3 region has the DNA TGTGCCAGCAGCCAAGACCCCTTCAATTCACCCCTCCACTTT. Its translation: CASSQDPFNSPLHF.

The CDR3, as DNA: TGTGCCAGCAGCGTAGGGATGAGGGAAGGCTACACCTTC. It encodes CASSVGMREGYTF. The V and J genes are TRBV9 and TRBJ1-2; D uncertain. CDR3 length: 13 amino acids. Germline CDR1 is SGDLS and CDR2 is YYNGEE. Trimming removed 0 bases at V and 8 bases at J, with 11 bases between.

The rearrangement joins TRBV6-1 to TRBJ1-3; weak D call: TRBD1 (5 bases). V was cut by 3 bases and J by 8 bases, with 14 bases left in between. This CDR3 has 14 amino acids. Germline V gene lookup returns CDR1 MNHNS and CDR2 SASEGT. CDR3 coding DNA: TGTGCCAGCAGTGATAAGGGGCGTAGTGACACCATATATTTT. This codes for CASSDKGRSDTIYF.

The chain combines TRBV6-4 with TRBJ2-3; D unresolved. Germline CDR1 reads MRHNA; CDR2 reads SNTAGT. The CDR3 totals 16 residues. Trimming took off 6 bases at V and 0 bases at J, with 16 bases between the two ends. The CDR3, as DNA: TGTGCCAGCAGCCTTGAGACTGACGCCAGCACAGATACGCAGTATTTT. It codes for CASSLETDASTDTQYF.

The gene calls are TRBV20-1 and TRBJ2-7, with D possibly being TRBD1 (5 bases). In germline, CDR1 is DFQATT, CDR2 SNEGSKA (reference sequence). Between the trimmed V and J ends, which lost 3 bases and 9 bases, there was a span of 21 bases. This CDR3 has 14 residues. Here the CDR3 reads CSASRDSFPEAQYF. The DNA of the CDR3 is TGCAGTGCTAGTCGTGACAGTTTTCCTGAAGCGCAGTACTTC.

This chain connects TRBV28 to TRBJ1-1; tentatively, D is TRBD1 (6 bases). Germline lookup yields CDR1 MDHEN and CDR2 SYDVKM. This CDR3 spans 12 amino acids. The germline V and J ends were trimmed by 4 bases and 6 bases, with 9 bases remaining between them. CDR3 nucleotides: TGTGCCAGCAGTTACGGACAGTCTGAAGCTTTCTTT. Translating gives CASSYGQSEAFF.

This chain links TRBV6-5 with TRBJ2-7, with a weak D call TRBD2 (6 bases). Germline CDR1 and CDR2: MNHEY and SVGAGI. V was shortened by 0 bases and J by 4 bases, with 13 bases between the two germline ends. The CDR3 sequence is 15 residues long. This CDR3 reads CASSYSDSGSYEQYF. CDR3 nucleotides: TGTGCCAGCAGTTACTCAGATAGCGGTTCGTACGAGCAGTACTTC.

This chain links TRBV5-5 with TRBJ2-7; no definite D call. V lost 5 bases to trimming and J lost 0 bases, with 12 bases between them. The length of the CDR3 is 14 residues. Looked up from germline, CDR1 is SGHKS and CDR2 is YYEKEE (reference sequence). CDR3 sequence (DNA): TGTGCCAGCAGACCGAGTCTGAGCTCCTACGAGCAGTACTTC. Translating gives CASRPSLSSYEQYF.

This clone was detected only a few times. V gene TRBV10-1 combines with J gene TRBJ1-6, with no clear D. Trimming removed 2 bases from V and 7 bases from J, with 6 bases in between. Germline V gene lookup returns CDR1 WNHNN and CDR2 SYGVQD (reference sequence). The length of the CDR3 is 13 residues. CDR3 loop: CASSESRNSPLHF. In nucleotides, the CDR3 is TGCGCCAGCAGTGAGAGTCGGAATTCACCCCTCCACTTT.

Only a few counts were recorded for this clone. The gene calls are TRBV3-1 (or the pseudogene TRBV3-2) and TRBJ2-5; D remains ambiguous. Per germline, CDR1 LGHDT and CDR2 YNNKEL (reference sequence). The CDR3 is 15 residues long. V lost 4 bases and J 5 bases, leaving 17 bases between the germline ends. The CDR3 DNA follows: TGTGCCAGCAGCCCCCCTCTCGGGTTAGTTGAGACCCAGTACTTC. Protein: CASSPPLGLVETQYF.

V usage is TRBV15 and J usage is TRBJ1-1; D is ambiguous. V was cut by 0 bases and J by 5 bases, with 10 bases left in between. This CDR3 has 14 residues. The germline gives CDR1 LNHNV, CDR2 YYDKDF (reference sequence). The chain's CDR3 is CATSREEPGTEAFF. CDR3 in DNA: TGTGCCACCAGCAGAGAGGAGCCCGGGACTGAAGCTTTCTTT.

About this clone: This may be a read error, as it is one base from a much larger clone. Within the sample, other DNA sequences also encode this same CDR3. The rearrangement joins TRBV19 to TRBJ1-2; D gene ambiguous. CDR3 length: 14 amino acids. Germline V CDR1 and CDR2: LNHDA, SQIVND (reference sequence). CDR3 sequence reads: CASSFDSDSYGYTF. DNA of the CDR3: TGTGCCAGTAGTTTCGATTCCGATAGCTATGGCTACACCTTT.

The chain couples TRBV28 to TRBJ2-1, with TRBD2 identical over 7 bases. The V segment lost 1 base and the J segment 2 bases; nucleotides outside the gene matches: 2. The CDR3 is made up of 15 amino acids. Looked up from germline, CDR1 is MDHEN and CDR2 is SYDVKM. The CDR3 DNA sequence: TGTGCCAGCAGTTTATTGGCGGGGGCCTACAATGAGCAGTTCTTC. This translates into CASSLLAGAYNEQFF.

The chain links TRBV27 to TRBJ1-5; D possibly corresponds to TRBD1 (6 bases). The CDR3 sequence is 14 residues long. V gave up 5 bases and J gave up 2 bases, with 10 bases separating them. Germline assignment: CDR1 MNHEY and CDR2 SMNVEV (reference sequence). Here the CDR3 DNA reads TGTGCCAGCAGTCGGGGGGCTGGCAATCAGCCCCAGCATTTT. It specifies CASSRGAGNQPQHF.

The rearrangement uses TRBV5-1 and TRBJ2-7; D is undetermined. The germline CDR1 and CDR2 sequences are SGHRS and YFSETQ. Trimming stripped 3 bases from V and 6 bases from J, with 10 bases between. The CDR3 is 12 amino acids. CDR3 nucleotide sequence: TGCGCCAGCAGCTCAGACTCCCTCGAGCAGTACTTC. This gives the protein CASSSDSLEQYF.

On this clone: The junction and the germline gene differ at one end; a read error may be behind it. The chain is built from TRBV7-9 and TRBJ2-1; the D is unclear. Per the germline V gene, CDR1 is SEHNR and CDR2 is FQNEAQ (reference sequence). The CDR3 is made up of 13 amino acids. CDR3 in DNA: TGTGCCAGCAGCTACGACTCCTCCAATGAGCAGTTCTTC. Translating it yields CASSYDSSNEQFF. The full variable domain, with the rest looked up from reference TRBV7-9 and TRBJ2-1, is DTGVSQNPRHKITKRGQNVTFRCDPISEHNRLYWYRQTLGQGPEFLTYFQNEAQLEKSRLLSDRFSAERPKGSFSTLEIQRTEQGDSAMYLCASSYDSSNEQFFGPGTRLTVL.

This clone was picked up one time. The chain couples TRBV7-9 to TRBJ1-6; D possibly corresponds to TRBD1 (5 bases). Germline CDR1 SEHNR, CDR2 FQNEAQ (reference sequence). The CDR3 loop spans 13 amino acids. Trimming took off 1 base at V and 13 bases at J, with 11 bases between the two ends. The CDR3, as DNA: TGTGCCAGCAGCTTAGTAGGGGTTTATCCCCTCCACTTT. As protein: CASSLVGVYPLHF.

The chain combines TRBV2 with TRBJ2-1; possible D gene TRBD1, 5 bases. This CDR3 has 13 amino acids. V was cut by 7 bases and J by 9 bases, with 16 bases left in between. CDR1 is SNHLY, CDR2 FYNNEI, per germline. The CDR3 reads CASTPREGTEQFF. CDR3 nucleotides: TGTGCCAGCACGCCCAGGGAAGGAACTGAGCAGTTCTTC.